The rows below give T cell receptor beta chains drawn from one sample of a study of beta chain features in type 1 diabetes. Produced via immunoSEQ multiplex PCR; TCRdb's table is partial and in-frame only. The table includes 300,000 to 400,000 clones, roughly 8% detected once. The sample was central memory CD4+ T cells from blood. These receptors came from a woman aged 18 to 35 in good health. CDR3s include the opening cysteine and the closing phenylalanine or tryptophan. D genes are given only for firm matches. Only some rows state a clone size, as once, few, many or a class for expanded clones.

DNA: TGTGCCAGCAGTCGCAGCGGGAGTAGGTCCTACGAGCAGTACTTC; CDR3: CASSRSGSRSYEQYF; size: few; J: TRBJ2-7; D: TRBD2; V: TRBV6-5
DNA: TGTGCCAGTAGTAGGCCCCGGGACAGAAATGGCTACACCTTC; CDR3: CASSRPRDRNGYTF; size: few; J: TRBJ1-2; D: TRBD1; V: TRBV19
DNA: TGCGCCAGCAGTCAATCCTTTGGACTAGTGGGAAACAATGAGCAGTTCTTC; CDR3: CASSQSFGLVGNNEQFF; size: many; J: TRBJ2-1; D: TRBD2; V: TRBV23-1
DNA: TGTGCCAGCAGCTTAGCCGCAGGGTGGACTGAAGCTTTCTTT; CDR3: CASSLAAGWTEAFF; size: NA; J: TRBJ1-1; D: NA; V: TRBV11-2
DNA: TGTGCCAGCAGCAAGGACGACAGGGGAAATCCTGACACTAATGAAAAACTGTTTTTT; CDR3: CASSKDDRGNPDTNEKLFF; size: few; J: TRBJ1-4; D: NA; V: TRBV21-1
DNA: TGTGCCAGCAGTTCCACCTCCTACGAGCAGTACTTC; CDR3: CASSSTSYEQYF; size: NA; J: TRBJ2-7; D: NA; V: TRBV2
DNA: TGTGCCGGCACCGGGACAGATTATTCCTACGAGCAGTACTTC; CDR3: CAGTGTDYSYEQYF; size: NA; J: TRBJ2-7; D: TRBD1; V: TRBV27
DNA: TGCGCCAGCAGCCAAGTTTCCTATCCTGGGGCCAACGTCCTGACTTTC; CDR3: CASSQVSYPGANVLTF; size: few; J: TRBJ2-6; D: NA; V: TRBV4-3
DNA: TGTGCCAGCAGCTTAACGCTAGTCGAGCAGTACTTC; CDR3: CASSLTLVEQYF; size: few; J: TRBJ2-7; D: NA; V: TRBV11-2
DNA: TGTGCCAGCAGCTTAGCGTACGGGAACACCTACAATGAGCAGTTCTTC; CDR3: CASSLAYGNTYNEQFF; size: NA; J: TRBJ2-1; D: NA; V: TRBV7-6
DNA: TGTGCCAGCAGCTTGGTGACAGGGGGCCTGGAGACCCAGTACTTC; CDR3: CASSLVTGGLETQYF; size: NA; J: TRBJ2-5; D: TRBD1; V: TRBV5-8
DNA: TGTGCCAGCTCACCACGACGCAGGGACGGTAACTATGGCTACACCTTC; CDR3: CASSPRRRDGNYGYTF; size: NA; J: TRBJ1-2; D: NA; V: TRBV18
DNA: TGTGCCAGCAGCACAAGAGCGGGATCCTACAATGAGCAGTTCTTC; CDR3: CASSTRAGSYNEQFF; size: NA; J: TRBJ2-1; D: TRBD2; V: TRBV11-1
DNA: TGCAGTGCCTCAGGGGGCTCTGAAGCTTTCTTT; CDR3: CSASGGSEAFF; size: few; J: TRBJ1-1; D: TRBD1; V: TRBV20-1
DNA: TGTGCCAGCAGCCTTTCACCCGATCAGCCCCAGCATTTT; CDR3: CASSLSPDQPQHF; size: NA; J: TRBJ1-5; D: NA; V: TRBV7-3
DNA: TGTGCCAGCAGCCGTACCGGGACAGGGGGTGGCTACACCTTC; CDR3: CASSRTGTGGGYTF; size: NA; J: TRBJ1-2; D: TRBD1; V: TRBV7-8
DNA: TGCAGCGTTAGGACAGGGGGCTATGGCTACACCTTC; CDR3: CSVRTGGYGYTF; size: few; J: TRBJ1-2; D: TRBD1; V: TRBV29-1
DNA: TGCGCCAGCAGCTCTACACAGGGAAACGGGGAGCTGTTTTTT; CDR3: CASSSTQGNGELFF; size: NA; J: TRBJ2-2; D: NA; V: TRBV5-1
DNA: TGTGCCAGCAGCGTCAACCTAGCGGGAGGGAACTCCGTCGCGCAGTATTTT; CDR3: CASSVNLAGGNSVAQYF; size: NA; J: TRBJ2-3; D: TRBD2; V: TRBV7-9
DNA: TGTGCCAGCAGCTTATTAGGCCAGGGGGGAGCCGGGGAGCTGTTTTTT; CDR3: CASSLLGQGGAGELFF; size: NA; J: TRBJ2-2; D: NA; V: TRBV7-6
DNA: TGTGCCAGCAGCTTAGAAGGGACAGCCCACTACGAGCAGTACTTC; CDR3: CASSLEGTAHYEQYF; size: NA; J: TRBJ2-7; D: TRBD1; V: TRBV7-9
DNA: TGTGCCAGCAGTTTCCGGGGAACGGCCGGCGAGCAGTACTTC; CDR3: CASSFRGTAGEQYF; size: NA; J: TRBJ2-7; D: NA; V: TRBV27
DNA: TGCGCCAGCAGCTCTAGCGGGAGGGCCTCAGATACGCAGTATTTT; CDR3: CASSSSGRASDTQYF; size: few; J: TRBJ2-3; D: TRBD2; V: TRBV10-1
DNA: TGTGCCATCAGTGGCTTAGCTAGCACAGATACGCAGTATTTT; CDR3: CAISGLASTDTQYF; size: few; J: TRBJ2-3; D: NA; V: TRBV10-3
DNA: TGTGCCAGCAGCACCCGACTAGCGCGTACAGATACGCAGTATTTT; CDR3: CASSTRLARTDTQYF; size: few; J: TRBJ2-3; D: TRBD2; V: TRBV7-2
DNA: TGTGCCAGCGGCCAGGGAAATTCTGGGGCCAACGTCCTGACTTTC; CDR3: CASGQGNSGANVLTF; size: many; J: TRBJ2-6; D: NA; V: TRBV2
DNA: TGTGCCAGCAGCCGCGGACTAGTGGAGACCCAGTACTTC; CDR3: CASSRGLVETQYF; size: few; J: TRBJ2-5; D: TRBD2; V: TRBV7-9
DNA: TGTGCCAGCAGCTTACCGGGACTAGGGATAGATACGCAGTATTTT; CDR3: CASSLPGLGIDTQYF; size: NA; J: TRBJ2-3; D: TRBD2; V: TRBV7-2
DNA: TGTGCCAGTTCGCCTAGCGGGAGGGGTGAGCAGTTCTTC; CDR3: CASSPSGRGEQFF; size: NA; J: TRBJ2-1; D: TRBD2; V: TRBV19
DNA: TGTGCCAGTAGTGGGCCCCGGCAGTCTACCTGGTCCACCTCCCAGTATTTT; CDR3: CASSGPRQSTWSTSQYF; size: few; J: TRBJ2-3; D: NA; V: TRBV19
DNA: TGTGCCAGCAGCTTAGCACCGGTTTCCTTGACAGATACGCAGTATTTT; CDR3: CASSLAPVSLTDTQYF; size: few; J: TRBJ2-3; D: NA; V: TRBV7-6
DNA: TGTGCCAGCAGGTTCCGGGACCTTGAAGCTTTCTTT; CDR3: CASRFRDLEAFF; size: NA; J: TRBJ1-1; D: NA; V: TRBV7-2
DNA: TGTGCCAGCAGTTTGGGGCGGGCTGGATGGATTTTGGCCAAAAACATTCAGTACTTC; CDR3: CASSLGRAGWILAKNIQYF; size: few; J: TRBJ2-4; D: NA; V: TRBV28
DNA: TGCGCCAGCAGCCAAGAGGTTGGGGTTTCAAACATTCAGTACTTC; CDR3: CASSQEVGVSNIQYF; size: NA; J: TRBJ2-4; D: NA; V: TRBV4-3
DNA: TGTGCCAGCAGCCCCAGAGGGGGGAGTACGGACACCATATATTTT; CDR3: CASSPRGGSTDTIYF; size: few; J: TRBJ1-3; D: NA; V: TRBV9
DNA: TGTGCCAGCAGAGCCGGGACAGGGAACTATGGCTACACCTTC; CDR3: CASRAGTGNYGYTF; size: NA; J: TRBJ1-2; D: TRBD1; V: TRBV28
DNA: TGTGCCACCAGCAGAGATCCCCTGCATCGCATTCAGTACTTC; CDR3: CATSRDPLHRIQYF; size: few; J: TRBJ2-4; D: NA; V: TRBV15
DNA: TGTGCCAGCAGTTTAAACAGGGTTGAAGCTTTCTTT; CDR3: CASSLNRVEAFF; size: NA; J: TRBJ1-1; D: NA; V: TRBV6-6
DNA: TGTGCCAGCAGCTTATTTGCGGGAGCGAACACCGGGGAGCTGTTTTTT; CDR3: CASSLFAGANTGELFF; size: few; J: TRBJ2-2; D: TRBD2; V: TRBV7-3
DNA: TGTGCCAGCAGCCAAGGGCCAGGGACCGGGGAGCTGTTTTTT; CDR3: CASSQGPGTGELFF; size: few; J: TRBJ2-2; D: NA; V: TRBV9